These 25 T cell receptor beta chains came from one sample sequenced in a study of T cells in Graves' hyperthyroidism and ophthalmopathy. What was amplified from RNA transcripts were TCR beta CDR3 regions. First-round RT-PCR with HTBI primers amplified the TCR CDR3 region. Each CDR3 protein gets one entry after TCRdb re-called the multiplex PCR reads with MiXCR. The table has about 540,000 distinct CDR3 sequences, about 43% seen once. The sample taken for sequencing was peripheral blood or thyroid tissue (not recorded which). The origin of the receptors is a woman aged 18-29 years with Graves' hyperthyroidism.

This clonotype has just a few counts. This chain links TRBV11-2 with TRBJ1-2, with no clear D. The germline CDR1 and CDR2 sequences are SGHAT and FQNNGV. Trimming cost V 4 bases and J 7 bases, with 10 bases left between them. The CDR3 length is 12 residues. The CDR3 DNA reads as TGTGCCAGCAGCTCGACATTTTTTGGCTACACCTTC. Translating gives CASSSTFFGYTF.

This sequence joins TRBV25-1 and TRBJ1-5; 7 nucleotides line up with TRBD1. Germline V gene sequence: CDR1 MGHDK, CDR2 SYGVNS. The CDR3 loop spans 16 amino acids. Unmatched junction bases numbered 9, after V lost 6 bases and J lost 1 base. The CDR3 reads CASSQEGGQSNQPQHF. In nucleotides, the CDR3 is TGTGCCAGCAGCCAAGAGGGGGGACAGAGCAATCAGCCCCAGCATTTT.

This clonotype was observed a handful of times. Since a much larger clone is just one base distant, this may be a read error. This sequence joins TRBV29-1 and TRBJ1-1; D gene uncertain. The germline CDR1 and CDR2 sequences are SQVTM and ANQGSEA. The CDR3 extends over 13 amino acids. The CDR3 DNA is TGCAGCGTTGAAGTAAGGCAGAACACTGGAGCTTTCTTT. Amino acid sequence: CSVEVRQNTGAFF.

The rearrangement links TRBV29-1 to TRBJ2-7, with D perhaps matching TRBD2 (5 bases). V lost 3 bases and J lost 0, with 12 bases in between. Germline-derived CDR1 and CDR2 are SQVTM and ANQGSEA. The CDR3 consists of 14 residues. The CDR3 here is CSVEEDGNSYEQYF. The CDR3 bases are TGCAGCGTTGAGGAAGACGGGAACTCCTACGAGCAGTACTTC.

This clonotype occurred a few times. V is TRBV20-1 and J is TRBJ2-7; the D gene is possibly TRBD2 (6 bases). The V and J ends lost 0 bases and 6 bases respectively, with 15 bases between them. The length of the CDR3 is 14 residues. CDR1 and CDR2 from the germline V gene are DFQATT and SNEGSKA (reference sequence). CDR3 coding DNA: TGCAGTGCTAGAGATTTTCGGCTAGCGTTCGAGCAGTACTTC. This gives the protein CSARDFRLAFEQYF.

This clonotype was detected only a few times. V is TRBV6-5 and J is TRBJ2-5, with TRBD2 identical over 8 bases. CDR1 and CDR2 from the germline V gene are MNHEY and SVGAGI. This CDR3 has 16 residues. J lost 2 bases, V lost 2 bases, and 7 bases had no gene match. CDR3 nucleotide sequence: TGTGCCAGCAGTTACCGGACACCGGGAGGGCAAGAGACCCAGTACTTC. It encodes CASSYRTPGGQETQYF.

This clonotype was found a few times. The chain links TRBV10-3 to TRBJ1-1, with D tentatively TRBD1 (6 bases). CDR3 length: 13 amino acids. Germline V gene sequence: CDR1 ENHRY, CDR2 SYGVKD. V lost 10 bases to trimming and J lost 5 bases, with 17 bases between them. The CDR3 here is CASTLTGLTEAFF. The CDR3 bases are TGTGCCAGCACCCTAACAGGGTTGACTGAAGCTTTCTTT.

Many counts were recorded for this clonotype. The CDR3 coding sequence is TGTGCCAGCAGAGTTTTGGAGCAGTACTTC. Translated: CASRVLEQYF. The chain recombines TRBV2 with TRBJ2-7; D call uncertain. Germline V gene sequence: CDR1 SNHLY, CDR2 FYNNEI. Between the trimmed V and J ends, which lost 6 bases and 7 bases, there was a span of 7 bases. The CDR3 runs 10 residues.

The chain carries TRBV6-6 and TRBJ2-2; the D is unclear. This CDR3 is built from 15 residues. V shed 2 bases and J shed 3 bases, with 10 bases lying between them. Per the germline V gene, CDR1 is MNHNY and CDR2 is SVGAGI (reference sequence). CDR3 amino acids: CASSYRVPHTGELFF. CDR3 nucleotides: TGTGCCAGCAGTTACCGAGTTCCTCACACCGGGGAGCTGTTTTTT.

V usage is TRBV20-1 and J usage is TRBJ2-7, with 7 nucleotides matching TRBD2. Germline V CDR1 and CDR2: DFQATT, SNEGSKA (reference sequence). V gave up 6 bases and J gave up 5 bases; unmatched junction bases: 7. This CDR3 region has 12 residues. The CDR3 protein is CSAIGTTHEQYF. In DNA, the CDR3 is TGCAGTGCAATAGGGACTACTCACGAGCAGTACTTC.

In this sample, this clonotype turned up a few times. The genes are TRBV10-3 and TRBJ2-7, with 10 positions matching TRBD2. Germline trimming cut 7 bases from V and 6 bases from J; bases unmatched to any gene: 6. The CDR3 runs to 13 residues. Germline CDR1 and CDR2: ENHRY and SYGVKD. The CDR3 nucleotides are TGTGCCATCACTGGGACTAGCGTTACCGAGCAGTACTTC. Its translation is CAITGTSVTEQYF.

This clonotype was counted ten times or more. The chain links TRBV15 to TRBJ1-1; D is unclear. The germline CDR1 and CDR2 sequences are LNHNV and YYDKDF (reference sequence). The CDR3 has 14 residues. V gave up 1 base and J gave up 1 base, with 7 bases separating them. The CDR3 spells CATSRVRRNTEAFF. The CDR3 bases are TGTGCCACCAGCAGAGTTCGCAGGAACACTGAAGCTTTCTTT.

This clonotype was observed a handful of times. The chain combines TRBV7-9 with TRBJ2-7; D may be TRBD2 (5 bases). Between the trimmed V and J ends, which lost 6 bases and 2 bases, there was a span of 11 bases. Germline assignment: CDR1 SEHNR and CDR2 FQNEAQ (reference sequence). The CDR3 is 13 residues long. CDR3 sequence (DNA): TGTGCCAGCAGGTATACCGGGACCTACGAGCAGTACTTC. Its protein product is CASRYTGTYEQYF.

V usage is TRBV15 and J usage is TRBJ2-7; D is unclear. Trimming removed 3 bases from V and 2 bases from J, with 11 bases in between. Germline lookup yields CDR1 LNHNV and CDR2 YYDKDF (reference sequence). CDR3 size: 14 residues. The CDR3: CATSSYGLAYEQYF. The CDR3 region has the DNA TGTGCCACCAGCAGTTATGGCCTAGCCTACGAGCAGTACTTC.

This clonotype showed up just once. The V and J genes are TRBV5-1 and TRBJ1-2; maybe TRBD1 (5 bases). CDR3 size: 12 residues. CDR1 and CDR2 (germline): SGHRS, YFSETQ. V was shortened by 1 base and J by 8 bases, with 9 bases between the two germline ends. CDR3 sequence reads: CASSLPRDGYTF. The CDR3 bases are TGCGCCAGCAGCTTGCCCCGGGACGGCTACACCTTC. Complete variable domain (other parts from reference TRBV5-1 and TRBJ1-2): KAGVTQTPRYLIKTRGQQVTLSCSPISGHRSVSWYQQTPGQGLQFLFEYFSETQRNKGNFPGRFSGRQFSNSRSEMNVSTLELGDSALYLCASSLPRDGYTFGSGTRLTVV.

In its sample, this clonotype was seen many times. This rearrangement joins TRBV25-1 to TRBJ2-5; D gene uncertain. CDR1 and CDR2 from the germline V gene are MGHDK and SYGVNS. V lost 0 bases to trimming and J lost 1 base, with 3 bases between them. The CDR3 extends over 13 amino acids. The CDR3 bases are TGTGCCAGCAGTGAATACAGCCAAGAGACCCAGTACTTC. This sequence encodes CASSEYSQETQYF.

This clonotype occurred many times. The CDR3 DNA is TGTGCCACCAGCTCAGGGTTATTCCGCTACACCTTC. Its protein product is CATSSGLFRYTF. The genes are TRBV15 and TRBJ1-2, with D perhaps matching TRBD1 (5 bases). Germline V lookup: CDR1 LNHNV, CDR2 YYDKDF (reference sequence). V gave up 5 bases and J gave up 9 bases, with 13 bases separating them. The CDR3 sequence is 12 residues long.

This clonotype occurred once. This chain connects TRBV2 to TRBJ1-2; D remains unclear. Germline V CDR1 and CDR2: SNHLY, FYNNEI. Trimming stripped 8 bases from V and 1 base from J, with 11 bases between. There are 13 residues in the CDR3. CDR3 DNA: TGTGCCAGCTTACGGGTCATTAACTATGGCTACACCTTC. This gives the protein CASLRVINYGYTF.

In its sample, this clonotype was seen a few times. The gene calls are TRBV10-3 and TRBJ2-2; perhaps D is TRBD1 or TRBD2 (5 bases each). CDR3 length equals 15 residues. Per germline, CDR1 ENHRY and CDR2 SYGVKD. Trimming pared 10 bases from V and 5 bases from J, leaving 20 bases between. DNA of the CDR3: TGTGCCAGCAGCTCCCCTGCTGAGGGGACCGGGGAGCTGTTTTTT. Its translation is CASSSPAEGTGELFF.

This clonotype was recorded only once. The V call is TRBV24-1, the J call TRBJ2-2; TRBD2 aligns across 8 bases. Per the germline V gene, CDR1 is KGHDR and CDR2 is SFDVKD. The CDR3 totals 15 residues. The ends lost 6 bases at V and 2 bases at J; junction bases unmatched: 4. The CDR3 loop is CATSYAGGNTGELFF. CDR3 in DNA: TGTGCCACCAGTTACGCGGGAGGAAACACCGGGGAGCTGTTTTTT.

J is TRBJ1-5 and V is TRBV7-7; perhaps TRBD1 as D (5 bases). CDR1 and CDR2 (germline): SSHAT, FNYEAQ (reference sequence). The CDR3 is made up of 16 amino acids. Trimming took off 9 bases at V and 0 bases at J, with 18 bases between the two ends. The DNA for the CDR3 is TGTGCCAGTACTTACCGGGACGGAAATAGCAATCAGCCCCAGCATTTT. As protein: CASTYRDGNSNQPQHF.

The J gene is TRBJ1-5, the V gene TRBV20-1; TRBD1 agrees at 7 bases. This CDR3 is 14 amino acids long. CDR1 and CDR2 from the germline V gene are DFQATT and SNEGSKA (reference sequence). V shed 6 bases and J 4 bases; nucleotides not matched to a gene: 9. The CDR3 sequence: CSAYSQGVNQPQHF. CDR3 DNA: TGCAGTGCCTATTCCCAGGGGGTGAATCAGCCCCAGCATTTT.

This chain joins TRBV10-3 and TRBJ2-5; TRBD2 aligns across 8 bases. CDR3 size: 15 residues. With V trimmed by 2 bases and J by 4 bases, 6 bases remained unmatched. Germline assignment: CDR1 ENHRY and CDR2 SYGVKD. This chain's CDR3 is CAISEEGLAGETQYF. The CDR3 coding sequence is TGTGCCATCAGTGAGGAAGGGCTAGCGGGAGAGACCCAGTACTTC.

This clonotype was seen at least ten times. The chain employs TRBV10-3 and TRBJ2-7; D remains unclear. The germline gives CDR1 ENHRY, CDR2 SYGVKD. The CDR3 is made up of 15 amino acids. Trimming shortened V by 4 bases and J by 4 bases, and 17 bases separated the two germline ends. The CDR3 spells CAISGSSGRGYEQYF. CDR3 nucleotide sequence: TGTGCCATCAGTGGTTCCTCGGGTCGTGGATACGAGCAGTACTTC.

The gene calls are TRBV12-3 or TRBV12-4 and TRBJ2-2, with 7 bases matching TRBD2. J was trimmed by 0 bases and V by 7 bases; bases with no gene match: 5. The CDR3 loop spans 15 amino acids. The CDR3 protein is CASIPGGTNTGELFF. CDR3 coding DNA: TGTGCCAGCATCCCCGGGGGGACGAACACCGGGGAGCTGTTTTTT.